Listed here are 27 T cell receptor beta chains from one sample, sequenced in a study of blood T cell repertoires in COVID-19. Clones were read by immunoSEQ multiplex PCR, and TCRdb kept only the in-frame ones, dropping some. Of tens of thousands of clones listed, 70% to 90% are singletons. Material: peripheral blood. The receptors here all came from a woman over 75 with acute or convalescent COVID-19.

This chain uses TRBV21-1 with TRBJ1-2. TRBV21-1 is shown as a pseudogene. CDR3 length equals 10 residues. The CDR3 coding sequence is TGTGCCAGCGAGGGTGCAGGCTACACCTTC. Translating it yields CASEGAGYTF.

This chain uses TRBV6-2 or TRBV6-3 with TRBJ1-2; D unclear. The CDR3 length is 14 residues. In germline, CDR1 is MNHEY, CDR2 SVGEGT. V lost 5 bases to trimming and J lost 5 bases, with 15 bases between them. The CDR3 reads CASSADTEYYGYTF. CDR3 bases: TGTGCCAGCAGTGCAGACACAGAATATTATGGCTACACCTTC.

This clone appeared once. The V and J genes are TRBV10-3 and TRBJ2-7; TRBD2 might be the D (5 bases). V gave up 4 bases and J gave up 3 bases, with 10 bases separating them. Per germline, CDR1 ENHRY and CDR2 SYGVKD. This CDR3 region has 13 residues. CDR3 sequence (DNA): TGTGCCATCAGTGGGGCTAGCAGCTACGAGCAGTACTTC. Protein product: CAISGASSYEQYF.

This clone was recorded once. This same CDR3 is encoded by further DNA sequences in the sample. The chain employs TRBV7-9 and TRBJ1-2; 7 nucleotides line up with TRBD1. This CDR3 has 14 amino acids. Germline V gives CDR1 SEHNR, CDR2 FQNEAQ (reference sequence). V shed 1 base, J shed 7 bases, and the junction held 6 bases outside the gene matches. DNA for the CDR3: TGTGCCAGCAGCTTAGGGGACAGTGTAGCTGGCTACACCTTC. Its translation is CASSLGDSVAGYTF.

This clone was seen a few times. This sequence joins TRBV5-1 and TRBJ1-5; D may be TRBD1 (5 bases). Trimming shortened V by 4 bases and J by 6 bases, and 14 bases separated the two germline ends. The germline CDR1 and CDR2 sequences are SGHRS and YFSETQ. This CDR3 is 14 amino acids long. The CDR3 DNA is TGCGCCAGCAGCCCCGGGCAGGGAGGTCAGCCCCAGCATTTT. Protein sequence: CASSPGQGGQPQHF.

The chain has TRBV7-2 and TRBJ2-3, with TRBD2 matching 9 bases. There are 16 residues in the CDR3. V shed 4 bases, J shed 6 bases, and the junction held 11 bases outside the gene matches. Per germline, CDR1 SGHTA and CDR2 FQGNSA. This CDR3 reads CASSSSPAGGRDTQYF. The DNA of the CDR3 is TGTGCCAGCAGCTCATCCCCGGCGGGGGGGCGGGATACGCAGTATTTT. Full variable domain (rest looked up from reference TRBV7-2 and TRBJ2-3): GAGVSQSPSNKVTEKGKDVELRCDPISGHTALYWYRQSLGQGLEFLIYFQGNSAPDKSGLPSDRFSAERTGGSVSTLTIQRTQQEDSAVYLCASSSSPAGGRDTQYFGPGTRLTVL.

The rearrangement joins TRBV3-1 (or the pseudogene TRBV3-2) to TRBJ1-2; TRBD1 is a possible D gene (5 bases). The V and J ends lost 2 bases and 6 bases respectively, with 22 bases between them. CDR3 size: 17 residues. Germline assignment: CDR1 LGHDT and CDR2 YNNKEL (reference sequence). CDR3 loop: CASSQWLRGRPGNGYTF. The CDR3 DNA reads as TGTGCCAGCAGCCAATGGCTAAGAGGTCGGCCAGGGAATGGCTACACCTTC.

The gene calls are TRBV3-1 (or the pseudogene TRBV3-2) and TRBJ1-2; 7 bases match TRBD1. The trim removed 1 base at V and 2 bases at J, leaving 10 bases unmatched. The CDR3 consists of 17 residues. The germline gives CDR1 LGHDT, CDR2 YNNKEL (reference sequence). In DNA, the CDR3 is TGTGCCAGCAGCCAAGGGGACAGCGGATTTATCAACTATGGCTACACCTTC. The encoded protein is CASSQGDSGFINYGYTF.

The V call is TRBV18, the J call TRBJ1-5, with D hard to call. The length of the CDR3 is 14 residues. Germline V gives CDR1 KGHSH, CDR2 LQKENI. The ends were cut back, 3 bases at V and 4 bases at J, with 10 bases in the middle. CDR3 protein: CASSPLELNQPQHF. CDR3 sequence (DNA): TGTGCCAGCTCACCCCTCGAGTTAAATCAGCCCCAGCATTTT.

V and J are TRBV4-1 and TRBJ2-2; D unclear. The V end lost 4 bases, the J end lost 4 bases, and 13 bases lay between the germline ends. The CDR3 runs 15 residues. CDR1 and CDR2 (germline): MGHRA, YSYEKL. The CDR3, as DNA: TGCGCCAGCAGCCTACAATTCCCTAGCACCGGGGAGCTGTTTTTT. Residues: CASSLQFPSTGELFF.

In DNA form, the CDR3 reads TGTGCCAGCAGCTCGCCGGGACTAGCGGGGGGGCAGTACGAGCAGTACTTC. The encoded protein is CASSSPGLAGGQYEQYF. The chain combines TRBV5-4 with TRBJ2-7; TRBD2 aligns across 16 bases. The V gene's germline CDR1 is SGHNT and CDR2 YYREEE (reference sequence). The CDR3 contains 17 residues. V lost 3 bases to trimming and J lost 4 bases; unmatched junction nucleotides: 7.

The rearrangement uses TRBV2 and TRBJ2-7; D possibly corresponds to TRBD1 (6 bases). Germline V gene data show CDR1 as SNHLY and CDR2 as FYNNEI. V lost 5 bases and J 2 bases, leaving 10 bases between the germline ends. This CDR3 is built from 13 residues. DNA for the CDR3: TGTGCCAGCAGTACAGGGACGACCTACGAGCAGTACTTC. Translating it yields CASSTGTTYEQYF.

The rearrangement links TRBV15 to TRBJ2-7; maybe TRBD1 (6 bases). Between the trimmed V and J ends, which lost 0 bases and 9 bases, there was a span of 9 bases. This CDR3 contains 12 residues. Per germline, CDR1 LNHNV and CDR2 YYDKDF (reference sequence). The DNA for the CDR3 is TGTGCCACCAGCAGAGACCTGACAGGGCAGTACTTC. It yields the protein CATSRDLTGQYF.

The chain joins TRBV4-1 to TRBJ1-2, with 7 bases identical to TRBD1. The germline CDR1 and CDR2 sequences are MGHRA and YSYEKL. The CDR3 extends over 15 amino acids. Trimming at V came to 5 bases and at J to 0 bases, leaving 6 bases not matched to a gene. The chain's CDR3 is CASSKGTAPNYGYTF. Here the CDR3 DNA reads TGCGCCAGCAGCAAAGGGACAGCGCCTAACTATGGCTACACCTTC.

The V call is TRBV5-6, the J call TRBJ2-3; possible D gene TRBD1, 5 bases. The CDR3 length is 14 residues. Trimming stripped 0 bases from V and 8 bases from J, with 13 bases between. Germline V lookup: CDR1 SGHDT, CDR2 YYEEEE. The CDR3 bases are TGTGCCAGCAGCTTGGCAGGGCTAGGGCGTACGCAGTATTTT. It codes for CASSLAGLGRTQYF.

This CDR3 is CASSLLSRVNTEAFF. CDR3 nucleotide sequence: TGTGCCAGCAGTTTATTGTCCAGGGTGAACACTGAAGCTTTCTTT. This sequence joins TRBV27 and TRBJ1-1, with a tentative D call TRBD1 (5 bases). Germline CDR1 is MNHEY and CDR2 is SMNVEV (reference sequence). The CDR3 is 15 residues long. Trimming stripped 1 base from V and 0 bases from J, with 9 bases between.

The chain couples TRBV3-1 (or the pseudogene TRBV3-2) to TRBJ2-3; 7 bases align to TRBD2. CDR1 is LGHDT, CDR2 YNNKEL, per germline (reference sequence). Trimming took 4 bases from V and 1 from J; bases not matched to a gene: 2. The CDR3 spans 14 residues. The CDR3 DNA reads TGTGCCAGCAGCCGAAGCGGGGGCACAGATACGCAGTATTTT. Residues: CASSRSGGTDTQYF.

This clone is labeled as large (0.1 to 1%). V gene TRBV30 combines with J gene TRBJ2-7; tentatively, D is TRBD1 (6 bases). The CDR3 contains 15 residues. V shed 5 bases and J shed 9 bases, with 26 bases lying between them. Germline CDR1 GTSNPN, CDR2 SVGIG (reference sequence). This CDR3 reads CAWRPGTRPPFGQYF. CDR3 nucleotide sequence: TGTGCCTGGCGCCCCGGGACACGACCGCCTTTCGGGCAGTACTTC.

V is TRBV18 and J is TRBJ2-3; D not resolved. Deletions cut 1 base from V and 5 bases from J, with 4 bases between. This CDR3 spans 12 amino acids. Germline V gene sequence: CDR1 KGHSH, CDR2 LQKENI. The CDR3 here is CASSPREDTQYF. The DNA of the CDR3 is TGTGCCAGCTCACCACGAGAAGATACGCAGTATTTT.

The chain couples TRBV12-3 or TRBV12-4 to TRBJ2-1; D is uncertain. The CDR3 totals 11 residues. V was clipped by 6 bases and J by 10 bases, with 10 bases between them. CDR3 sequence: CASRSVGEQFF. DNA for the CDR3: TGTGCCAGCAGGTCTGTCGGGGAGCAGTTCTTC.

CDR3 residues: CASSAAGVATEAFF. DNA of the CDR3: TGTGCCAGCAGCGCCGCGGGGGTAGCCACTGAAGCTTTCTTT. The chain carries TRBV5-4 and TRBJ1-1; D is possibly TRBD1 (5 bases). Germline V gene sequence: CDR1 SGHNT, CDR2 YYREEE (reference sequence). The CDR3 runs to 14 residues. V was shortened by 4 bases and J by 4 bases, with 14 bases between the two germline ends.

The chain is built from TRBV7-2 and TRBJ1-4; possibly TRBD1 for D (5 bases). CDR1 and CDR2 from the germline V gene are SGHTA and FQGNSA. The ends were cut back, 0 bases at V and 13 bases at J, with 9 bases in the middle. CDR3 length equals 12 residues. The CDR3 here is CASSLATRALFF. In DNA form, the CDR3 reads TGTGCCAGCAGCTTAGCTACCAGGGCACTGTTTTTT.

The chain carries TRBV5-6 and TRBJ1-2, with TRBD1 matching 12 bases. Germline CDR1 is SGHDT and CDR2 is YYEEEE. Losses at the gene ends were 6 bases for V and 8 bases for J; bases not matched to a gene: 17. CDR3 size: 17 residues. CDR3: CASTIQLRDRGQWGYTF. CDR3 DNA: TGTGCCAGCACCATTCAACTCCGGGACAGGGGGCAGTGGGGCTACACCTTC.

This clone was observed a few times. This chain links TRBV19 with TRBJ1-2; no clear D gene. Germline values: CDR1 LNHDA, CDR2 SQIVND (reference sequence). V was cut by 7 bases and J by 3 bases, with 12 bases left in between. The CDR3 sequence is 13 residues long. CDR3 region: CASMGRLDYGYTF. The CDR3 DNA sequence: TGTGCCAGTATGGGCCGATTAGACTATGGCTACACCTTC. The full variable domain, rest sourced from reference TRBV19 and TRBJ1-2, is DGGITQSPKYLFRKEGQNVTLSCEQNLNHDAMYWYRQDPGQGLRLIYYSQIVNDFQKGDIAEGYSVSREKKESFPLTVTSAQKNPTAFYLCASMGRLDYGYTFGSGTRLTVV.

The rearrangement links TRBV4-1 to TRBJ2-7; 8 nucleotides agree with TRBD2. This CDR3 comprises 15 residues. Germline V gene sequence: CDR1 MGHRA, CDR2 YSYEKL. Losses at the gene ends were 4 bases for V and 0 bases for J; bases not matched to a gene: 5. In nucleotides, the CDR3 is TGCGCCAGCAGCCGCCACGGGACTAGCTCCTACGAGCAGTACTTC. Its protein is CASSRHGTSSYEQYF.

In DNA, the CDR3 is TGTGCCAGCAGTGAAGGGACAGGGAAGAAAGAGCAGTACTTC. Its protein is CASSEGTGKKEQYF. The rearrangement uses TRBV6-1 and TRBJ2-7, with TRBD1 matching over 8 bases. This CDR3 is built from 14 residues. Germline V gene lookup returns CDR1 MNHNS and CDR2 SASEGT. The V segment lost 1 base and the J segment 7 bases; nucleotides outside the gene matches: 6.

The chain employs TRBV19 and TRBJ2-7, with D maybe TRBD2 (5 bases). Germline CDR1 reads LNHDA; CDR2 reads SQIVND (reference sequence). CDR3 size: 15 residues. Trimming took 5 bases from V and 7 from J, leaving 21 bases between them. CDR3 loop: CASSPARGEGLEQYF. The DNA for the CDR3 is TGTGCCAGTAGTCCTGCGAGAGGAGAGGGTTTGGAGCAGTACTTC.